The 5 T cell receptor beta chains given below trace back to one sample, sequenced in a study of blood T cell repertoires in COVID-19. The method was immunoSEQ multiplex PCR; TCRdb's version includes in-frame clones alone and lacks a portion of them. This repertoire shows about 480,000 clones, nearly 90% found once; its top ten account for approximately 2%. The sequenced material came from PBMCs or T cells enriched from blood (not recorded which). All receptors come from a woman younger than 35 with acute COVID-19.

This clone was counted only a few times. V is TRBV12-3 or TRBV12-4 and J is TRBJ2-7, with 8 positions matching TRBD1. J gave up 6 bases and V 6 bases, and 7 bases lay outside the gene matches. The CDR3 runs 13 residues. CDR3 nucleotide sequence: TGTGCCAGCAGCCGGGGGACAGGTGGCGAGCAGTACTTC. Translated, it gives CASSRGTGGEQYF.

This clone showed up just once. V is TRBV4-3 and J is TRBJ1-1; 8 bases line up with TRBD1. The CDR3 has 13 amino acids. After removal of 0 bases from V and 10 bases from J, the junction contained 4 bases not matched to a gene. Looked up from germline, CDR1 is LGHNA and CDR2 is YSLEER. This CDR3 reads CASSQDRGQGAFF. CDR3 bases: TGCGCCAGCAGCCAAGACAGGGGGCAGGGAGCTTTCTTT.

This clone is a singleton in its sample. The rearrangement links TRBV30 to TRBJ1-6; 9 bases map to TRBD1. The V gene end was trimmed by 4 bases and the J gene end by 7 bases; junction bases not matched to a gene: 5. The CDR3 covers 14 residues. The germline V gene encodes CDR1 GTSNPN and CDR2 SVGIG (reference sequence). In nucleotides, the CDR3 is TGTGCCTGGACACAGGGGGCGTGGAATTCACCCCTCCACTTT. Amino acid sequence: CAWTQGAWNSPLHF.

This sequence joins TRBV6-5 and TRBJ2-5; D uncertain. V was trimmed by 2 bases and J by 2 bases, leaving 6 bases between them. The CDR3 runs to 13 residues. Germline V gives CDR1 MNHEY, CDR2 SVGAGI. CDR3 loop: CASSYTVQETQYF. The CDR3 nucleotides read TGTGCCAGCAGTTACACAGTACAAGAGACCCAGTACTTC.

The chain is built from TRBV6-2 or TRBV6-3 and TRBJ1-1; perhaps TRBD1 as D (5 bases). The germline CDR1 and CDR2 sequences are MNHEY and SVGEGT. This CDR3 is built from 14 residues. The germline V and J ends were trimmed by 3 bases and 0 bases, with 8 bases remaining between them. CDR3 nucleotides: TGTGCCAGCAGTTATGACAGCATGAACACTGAAGCTTTCTTT. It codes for CASSYDSMNTEAFF.